This TCR beta chain originates from a study of spatial heterogeneity in lung cancer. Study background: Follow-up PBMC specimens underwent sequencing when available; their median timing was around 2 years after resection.

Time point indicated: blood at routine non-recurrence follow-up after resection. Whole RNA, which was extracted from tumor, nontumor lung tissue or frozen PBMC, was sequenced without any cell sorting. About this clonotype itself: One junction end does not reproduce the germline sequence, and a read error may be involved. The library was built for alpha chains, so this beta chain is an off-target read and its size means little.

The CDR3 has 16 residues. Germline CDR1 is SGHTA and CDR2 is FQGNSA. TCRdb redid the calling of the 5' RACE reads with MiXCR, one entry per CDR3 protein. The data contain around 3,000 distinct CDR3 sequences, 45% to 70% of them seen just once; the ten biggest clones take up 3% to 3.5%. This sample comprised PBMCs, obtained at follow-up. This clonotype was obtained from a male donor with early-stage non-small cell lung cancer. The chain recombines TRBV7-2 with TRBJ2-5; 7 bases line up with TRBD2. CDR3 residues: CASSLVGGSWAETQYF. The CDR3 DNA follows: TGTGCCAGCAGCTTAGTCGGCGGGAGTTGGGCAGAGACCCAGTACTTT.